Below are 11 T cell receptor beta chains sequenced from a single sample in a study of human T cells and chemical hapten exposure. TCRdb reprocessed the RACE reads with MiXCR, giving one entry per CDR3 protein. This sample has under 200,000 distinct CDR3 sequences; 28% occur once, and the top ten carry approximately 2.3%. Time point described: patch test 3, about 24 weeks after DPC sensitization. Treatment noted: therapeutic diphenylcyclopropenone sensitization with weekly scalp DPC. Source: whole blood, taken in connection with sensitization to the hapten diphenylcyclopropenone (DPC). The receptors originated from a woman aged 18-29 years with alopecia areata. Some clones in this sample may be carry-over from other donors' samples.

The rearrangement uses TRBV6-2 or TRBV6-3 and TRBJ1-4, with 12 bases matching TRBD1. CDR1 is MNHEY, CDR2 SVGEGT, per germline. The trim removed 2 bases at V and 14 bases at J, leaving 12 bases unmatched. The CDR3 runs to 16 residues. The CDR3, as DNA: TGTGCCAGCAGTTACACCTACGGGACAGGGGGCTGGAGGCTGTTTTTT. Amino acids: CASSYTYGTGGWRLFF.

The chain carries TRBV29-1 and TRBJ2-3; D is unresolved. In germline, CDR1 is SQVTM, CDR2 ANQGSEA. Between the trimmed V and J ends, which lost 3 bases and 1 base, there was a span of 11 bases. CDR3 length: 14 residues. The CDR3 loop reads CSVDGLFGTDTQYF. The CDR3 DNA reads as TGCAGCGTTGATGGTCTCTTTGGCACAGATACGCAGTATTTT.

In its sample, this clonotype was seen many times. The CDR3 nucleotides read TGTGCCAGCAGCGGCGGAGGTACAGATACGCAGTATTTT. Amino acids: CASSGGGTDTQYF. The chain couples TRBV9 to TRBJ2-3, with D perhaps matching TRBD2 (5 bases). In germline, CDR1 is SGDLS, CDR2 YYNGEE. Trimming cost V 3 bases and J 3 bases, with 8 bases left between them. The CDR3 covers 13 residues.

The chain uses TRBV27 and TRBJ2-3, with D possibly being TRBD2 (5 bases). Germline values: CDR1 MNHEY, CDR2 SMNVEV (reference sequence). The CDR3 covers 14 residues. The V gene lost 5 bases and the J gene lost 0 bases, with 9 bases spanning the gap. The CDR3 is CASSPSLSTDTQYF. In DNA, the CDR3 is TGTGCCAGCAGTCCTAGCCTCAGCACAGATACGCAGTATTTT.

This chain uses TRBV27 with TRBJ2-7; TRBD1 matches 7 bases. Germline V gives CDR1 MNHEY, CDR2 SMNVEV (reference sequence). The CDR3 is made up of 14 amino acids. Germline trimming cut 5 bases from V and 3 bases from J; bases unmatched to any gene: 7. CDR3: CASSPGQTLYEQYF. The CDR3 region has the DNA TGTGCCAGCAGTCCGGGACAGACCCTCTACGAGCAGTACTTC.

The table lists this clonotype with a few counts. This chain links TRBV29-1 with TRBJ2-7; 10 bases match TRBD1. This CDR3 comprises 14 residues. Germline V lookup: CDR1 SQVTM, CDR2 ANQGSEA. V dropped 3 bases and J dropped 6; count of bases not matched to a gene: 8. This CDR3 reads CSVDAGTGVREQYF. As DNA, the CDR3 is TGCAGCGTTGATGCCGGGACAGGGGTACGCGAGCAGTACTTC.

This clonotype was seen a handful of times. V and J are TRBV7-3 and TRBJ1-1; D unclear. From germline, CDR1 is SGHTA and CDR2 FQGTGA. This CDR3 comprises 13 residues. Trimming stripped 2 bases from V and 8 bases from J, with 12 bases between. The CDR3 nucleotides read TGTGCCAGCAGCTTAGCAGCCAGGAGGGAAGCTTTCTTT. Translated, it gives CASSLAARREAFF.

The rearrangement joins TRBV29-1 to TRBJ1-2; D not resolved. There are 11 residues in the CDR3. V lost 6 bases and J 6 bases, leaving 11 bases between the germline ends. Per the germline V gene, CDR1 is SQVTM and CDR2 is ANQGSEA. The chain's CDR3 is CSVWAVDGYTF. The CDR3 region has the DNA TGCAGCGTCTGGGCGGTGGATGGCTACACCTTC. Full variable domain (missing parts from reference TRBV29-1 and TRBJ1-2): SAVISQKPSRDICQRGTSLTIQCQVDSQVTMMFWYRQQPGQSLTLIATANQGSEATYESGFVIDKFPISRPNLTFSTLTVSNMSPEDSSIYLCSVWAVDGYTFGSGTRLTVV.

This clonotype has more than one count but fewer than ten. This CDR3 reads CASSVAGATDTQYF. CDR3 DNA: TGTGCCAGCAGCGTAGCGGGAGCTACAGATACGCAGTATTTT. The genes are TRBV9 and TRBJ2-3; weak D call: TRBD2 (6 bases). The CDR3 extends over 14 amino acids. CDR1 is SGDLS and CDR2 is YYNGEE in the germline V gene. Trimming cost V 0 bases and J 3 bases, with 8 bases left between them.

Notes on this clonotype: The conserved phenylalanine or tryptophan is not found at the CDR3 terminus, so this likely reflects a read error. The chain combines TRBV9 with TRBJ2-1; D unresolved. This CDR3 contains 15 residues. Germline V lookup: CDR1 SGDLS, CDR2 YYNGEE. Trimming removed 1 base at V and 4 bases at J, with 12 bases between. The CDR3 region is CASSVSPSPYNEQFL. CDR3 in DNA: TGTGCCAGCAGCGTATCCCCTTCCCCTTACAATGAGCAGTTCCTC.

This clonotype was observed a handful of times. The chain carries TRBV20-1 and TRBJ2-7; D ambiguous. Trimming took 0 bases from V and 0 from J, leaving 9 bases between them. Germline V gene lookup returns CDR1 DFQATT and CDR2 SNEGSKA (reference sequence). This CDR3 comprises 14 residues. The CDR3 region is CSARDRSSSYEQYF. CDR3 DNA: TGCAGTGCTAGAGACAGGTCGAGCTCCTACGAGCAGTACTTC.